This T cell receptor (beta chain) is from a study of Ad26.COV2.S vaccination and SARS-CoV-2 variants. The overall study: Trial arm assignment for the donor was COV1001 Ad26.COV2.S. Donor got 5x10^10 or 1x10^11 viral particles of Ad26.COV2.S.

Sequencing used immunoSEQ multiplex PCR; TCRdb keeps in-frame clones, though not all of them. Among around 300,000 clones listed, almost 90% were seen once. Treatment specified: roughly 20 received Ad26.COV2.S at low or high dose, single or two shots; 5 received placebo; per-sample allocation not given. The samples were gathered on day 63 after the first injection of vaccine or placebo. Study results and caveats: A substantial breadth of spike-specific CD8+ and CD4+ T cell responses after vaccination has been reported. Measurements of TCR breadth and depth may have given underestimates of the total T cell responses.

Trimming shortened V by 4 bases and J by 4 bases, and 7 bases separated the two germline ends. The CDR3 is made up of 12 amino acids. Germline lookup yields CDR1 KGHSH and CDR2 LQKENI. About this clone: The target antigen is unknown.

The chain couples TRBV18 to TRBJ1-1; tentative D call: TRBD1 (5 bases). The source of this sequence is a person aged 18-65 years who received the Ad26.COV2.S COVID-19 vaccine or a placebo. Sequencing used peripheral blood, obtained in a trial of Ad26.COV2.S vaccine versus placebo. The CDR3 DNA reads TGTGCCAGCTCACAGGGGTTCACTGAAGCTTTCTTT. Its protein product is CASSQGFTEAFF.